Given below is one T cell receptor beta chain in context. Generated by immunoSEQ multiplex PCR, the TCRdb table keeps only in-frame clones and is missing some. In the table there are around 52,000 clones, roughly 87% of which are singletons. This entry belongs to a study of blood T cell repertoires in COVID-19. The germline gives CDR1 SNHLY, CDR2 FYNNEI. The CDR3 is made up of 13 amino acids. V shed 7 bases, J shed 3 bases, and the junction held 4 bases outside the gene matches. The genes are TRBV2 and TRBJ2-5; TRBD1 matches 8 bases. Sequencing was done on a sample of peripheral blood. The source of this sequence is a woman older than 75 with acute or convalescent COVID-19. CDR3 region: CASTGGGKETQYF. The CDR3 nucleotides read TGTGCCAGCACAGGGGGCGGAAAAGAGACCCAGTACTTC.